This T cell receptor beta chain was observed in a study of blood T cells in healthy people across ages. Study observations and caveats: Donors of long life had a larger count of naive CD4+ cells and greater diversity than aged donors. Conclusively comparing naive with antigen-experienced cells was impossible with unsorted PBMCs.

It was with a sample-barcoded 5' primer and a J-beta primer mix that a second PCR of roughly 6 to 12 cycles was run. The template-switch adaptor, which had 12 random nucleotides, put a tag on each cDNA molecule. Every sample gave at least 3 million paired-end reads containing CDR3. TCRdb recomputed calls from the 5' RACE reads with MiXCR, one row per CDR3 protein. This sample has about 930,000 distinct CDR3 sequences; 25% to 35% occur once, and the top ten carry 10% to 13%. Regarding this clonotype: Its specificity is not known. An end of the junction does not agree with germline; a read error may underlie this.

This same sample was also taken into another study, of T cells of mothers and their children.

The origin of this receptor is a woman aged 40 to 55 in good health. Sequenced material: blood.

CDR3 in amino acids: CAGSNDGNYGYTF. The DNA for the CDR3 is TGTGCCGGCAGCAACGACGGCAACTATGGCTACACCTTC. This chain joins TRBV9 and TRBJ1-2, with D unclear. CDR3 length: 13 residues. Germline CDR1 SGDLS, CDR2 YYNGEE.